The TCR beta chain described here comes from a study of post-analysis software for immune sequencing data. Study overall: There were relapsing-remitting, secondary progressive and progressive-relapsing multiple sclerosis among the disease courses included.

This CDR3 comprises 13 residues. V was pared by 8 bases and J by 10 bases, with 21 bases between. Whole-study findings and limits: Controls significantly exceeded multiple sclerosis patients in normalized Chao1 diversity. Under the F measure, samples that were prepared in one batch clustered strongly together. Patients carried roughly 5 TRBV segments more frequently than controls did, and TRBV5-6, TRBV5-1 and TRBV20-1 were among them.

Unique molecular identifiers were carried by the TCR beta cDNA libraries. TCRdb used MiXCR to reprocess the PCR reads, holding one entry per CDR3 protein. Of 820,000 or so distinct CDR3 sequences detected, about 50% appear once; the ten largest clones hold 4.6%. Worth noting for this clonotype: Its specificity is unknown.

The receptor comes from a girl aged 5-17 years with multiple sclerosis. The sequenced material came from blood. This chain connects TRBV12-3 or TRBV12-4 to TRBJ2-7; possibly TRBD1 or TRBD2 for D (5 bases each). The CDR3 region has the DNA TGTGCCAGCCGGGAAGGGGCCCGATTGGCTCAGTACTTC. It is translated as CASREGARLAQYF.